This T cell receptor (beta chain) is from a study of control samples from healthy donors and cancer patients. Germline assignment: CDR1 MNHEY and CDR2 SVGEGT. J was trimmed by 2 bases and V by 5 bases; bases with no gene match: 12. The CDR3 totals 16 residues. Assay used: immunoSEQ multiplex PCR; TCRdb lists only in-frame clones, some missing. The table records around 250,000 clones, roughly 82% of them present only once. This clonotype originated in a woman in her fifties or sixties with lung cancer. Specimen: PBMCs. This sequence joins TRBV6-2 or TRBV6-3 and TRBJ2-7, with TRBD1 identical over 7 bases. The CDR3 loop is CASSLPRGTAAYEQYF. CDR3 in DNA: TGTGCCAGCAGTCTCCCCAGAGGGACAGCAGCCTACGAGCAGTACTTC.